The rows below give T cell receptor beta chains drawn from one sample of a study of cytotoxic CD8 clonotypes in ibrutinib-treated CLL. Clones were read by immunoSEQ multiplex PCR, and TCRdb kept only the in-frame ones, dropping some. This table holds fewer than 150,000 clones, less than 90% found once. Material: PBMCs, obtained after 24 months of ibrutinib treatment. The receptors were sampled from a human donor with chronic lymphocytic leukemia. Both conserved end residues are part of each CDR3. The order of the fields is V gene, clone size, D gene, J gene, CDR3 protein, CDR3 DNA. The D gene is left open where the match is weak. The size entry is marked missing in some rows and otherwise reads once, few, many or a size class.

v_call: TRBV7-7; clone_size: NA; d_call: NA; j_call: TRBJ2-2; cdr3_aa: CASRQTANTGELFF; cdr3_nt: TGTGCCAGCAGGCAGACAGCGAACACCGGGGAGCTGTTTTTT
v_call: TRBV10-3; clone_size: NA; d_call: NA; j_call: TRBJ1-5; cdr3_aa: CAISESGDQPQHF; cdr3_nt: TGTGCCATCAGTGAGTCGGGGGATCAGCCCCAGCATTTT
v_call: TRBV18; clone_size: once; d_call: NA; j_call: TRBJ2-1; cdr3_aa: CASSPTHNEQFF; cdr3_nt: TGTGCCAGCTCACCGACACACAATGAGCAGTTCTTC
v_call: TRBV9; clone_size: NA; d_call: TRBD1; j_call: TRBJ1-4; cdr3_aa: CASSVFGTGGEKLFF; cdr3_nt: TGTGCCAGCAGCGTTTTCGGGACAGGGGGTGAAAAACTGTTTTTT
v_call: TRBV7-9; clone_size: NA; d_call: TRBD1; j_call: TRBJ2-7; cdr3_aa: CASSPSTGSYEQYF; cdr3_nt: TGTGCCAGCAGCCCTTCGACAGGGTCCTACGAGCAGTACTTC
v_call: TRBV29-1; clone_size: NA; d_call: TRBD1; j_call: TRBJ1-1; cdr3_aa: CSVVSQYAGGGNTEAFF; cdr3_nt: TGCAGCGTTGTCTCCCAATACGCAGGGGGGGGGAACACTGAAGCTTTCTTT
v_call: TRBV7-3; clone_size: NA; d_call: NA; j_call: TRBJ2-5; cdr3_aa: CASSLQGGGETQYF; cdr3_nt: TGTGCCAGCAGCTTACAGGGGGGGGGAGAGACCCAGTACTTC
v_call: TRBV11-2; clone_size: NA; d_call: NA; j_call: TRBJ2-7; cdr3_aa: CASSSGYEQYF; cdr3_nt: TGTGCCAGCAGCTCAGGCTACGAGCAGTACTTC
v_call: TRBV10-2; clone_size: NA; d_call: NA; j_call: TRBJ2-7; cdr3_aa: CASSASYSRYEQYF; cdr3_nt: TGCGCCAGCAGCGCCTCCTACTCCCGCTACGAGCAGTACTTC
v_call: TRBV30; clone_size: NA; d_call: NA; j_call: TRBJ1-4; cdr3_aa: CAWSSRGATNEKLFF; cdr3_nt: TGTGCCTGGAGTTCACGGGGAGCAACTAATGAAAAACTGTTTTTT
v_call: TRBV7-9; clone_size: NA; d_call: NA; j_call: TRBJ2-2; cdr3_aa: CASSLKRTVSRDTGELFF; cdr3_nt: TGTGCCAGCAGCCTAAAACGGACAGTTTCCCGAGACACCGGGGAGCTGTTTTTT
v_call: TRBV30; clone_size: few; d_call: NA; j_call: TRBJ1-1; cdr3_aa: CAWSVAWDRGTEAFF; cdr3_nt: TGTGCCTGGAGTGTAGCGTGGGATCGGGGCACTGAAGCTTTCTTT
v_call: TRBV4-3; clone_size: NA; d_call: NA; j_call: TRBJ2-3; cdr3_aa: CASSQQGPTRITDTQYF; cdr3_nt: TGCGCCAGCAGCCAACAAGGACCTACCAGGATCACAGATACGCAGTATTTT
v_call: TRBV2; clone_size: few; d_call: NA; j_call: TRBJ1-2; cdr3_aa: CANRWGKYGYTF; cdr3_nt: TGTGCCAACCGATGGGGCAAATATGGCTACACCTTC
v_call: TRBV11-3; clone_size: NA; d_call: TRBD2; j_call: TRBJ2-2; cdr3_aa: CASSLSPGGLSGELFF; cdr3_nt: TGTGCCAGCAGCTTATCCCCGGGGGGGCTCTCCGGGGAGCTGTTTTTT
v_call: TRBV6-6; clone_size: NA; d_call: TRBD2; j_call: TRBJ2-5; cdr3_aa: CASRREGNQETQYF; cdr3_nt: TGTGCCAGCAGGAGGGAGGGTAATCAAGAGACCCAGTACTTC
v_call: TRBV25-1; clone_size: NA; d_call: TRBD1; j_call: TRBJ1-1; cdr3_aa: CASSAPTGGFAEAFF; cdr3_nt: TGTGCCAGCAGTGCACCGACAGGGGGCTTCGCTGAAGCTTTCTTT
v_call: TRBV7-9; clone_size: NA; d_call: NA; j_call: TRBJ2-1; cdr3_aa: CASSVAGPYNEQFF; cdr3_nt: TGTGCCAGCAGCGTAGCCGGTCCCTACAATGAGCAGTTCTTC
v_call: TRBV4-3; clone_size: NA; d_call: NA; j_call: TRBJ1-6; cdr3_aa: CASSQTDSYNSPLHF; cdr3_nt: TGCGCCAGCAGCCAAACAGACTCCTATAATTCACCCCTCCACTTT
v_call: TRBV2; clone_size: few; d_call: NA; j_call: TRBJ1-2; cdr3_aa: CASRGGEYGYTF; cdr3_nt: TGTGCCAGCAGAGGTGGGGAATATGGCTACACCTTC
v_call: TRBV9; clone_size: NA; d_call: TRBD2; j_call: TRBJ2-1; cdr3_aa: CASSPTLGGLAGTPSSYNEQFF; cdr3_nt: TGTGCCAGCAGCCCCACCCTAGGGGGTCTAGCGGGGACGCCGAGCTCCTACAATGAGCAGTTCTTC
v_call: TRBV5-4; clone_size: NA; d_call: NA; j_call: TRBJ1-1; cdr3_aa: CASSSPGQLNTEAFF; cdr3_nt: TGTGCCAGCAGCTCTCCTGGACAGCTTAACACTGAAGCTTTCTTT
v_call: TRBV19; clone_size: NA; d_call: TRBD1; j_call: TRBJ2-7; cdr3_aa: CASSMRGGMYEQYF; cdr3_nt: TGTGCCAGTAGTATGAGAGGGGGCATGTACGAGCAGTACTTC
v_call: TRBV10-3; clone_size: few; d_call: NA; j_call: TRBJ2-3; cdr3_aa: CAISPQSLTDTQYF; cdr3_nt: TGTGCCATCAGCCCACAGAGTCTCACAGATACGCAGTATTTT
v_call: TRBV5-6; clone_size: NA; d_call: NA; j_call: TRBJ1-6; cdr3_aa: CASSLGRSPLHF; cdr3_nt: TGTGCCAGCAGCTTGGGGCGCTCACCCCTCCACTTT
v_call: TRBV5-3; clone_size: few; d_call: TRBD1; j_call: TRBJ1-2; cdr3_aa: CASSATGTGVSGYTF; cdr3_nt: TGTGCCAGCAGCGCAACCGGGACAGGGGTTTCTGGCTACACCTTC
v_call: TRBV4-1; clone_size: NA; d_call: TRBD2; j_call: TRBJ2-5; cdr3_aa: CASSQDRAGGQETQYF; cdr3_nt: TGCGCCAGCAGCCAAGATAGGGCGGGGGGGCAAGAGACCCAGTACTTC
v_call: TRBV7-3; clone_size: NA; d_call: TRBD2; j_call: TRBJ2-2; cdr3_aa: CASSLLPASGGLNANTGELFF; cdr3_nt: TGTGCCAGCAGCTTATTGCCCGCCAGCGGGGGGCTAAACGCGAACACCGGGGAGCTGTTTTTT
v_call: TRBV7-8; clone_size: NA; d_call: NA; j_call: TRBJ2-7; cdr3_aa: CASSSLGAEDEQYF; cdr3_nt: TGTGCCAGCAGCTCCCTGGGGGCGGAAGACGAGCAGTACTTC
v_call: TRBV6-1; clone_size: NA; d_call: TRBD2; j_call: TRBJ2-5; cdr3_aa: CASNLGLGKYF; cdr3_nt: TGTGCCAGCAACCTAGGACTAGGAAAGTACTTC
v_call: TRBV4-3; clone_size: NA; d_call: NA; j_call: TRBJ1-1; cdr3_aa: CASSQGRVNTEAFF; cdr3_nt: TGCGCCAGCAGCCAAGGAAGGGTAAACACTGAAGCTTTCTTT
v_call: TRBV5-5; clone_size: once; d_call: NA; j_call: TRBJ2-7; cdr3_aa: CASSFRTAGDWQYF; cdr3_nt: TGTGCCAGCAGCTTCCGAACTGCTGGAGACTGGCAGTACTTC
v_call: TRBV18; clone_size: NA; d_call: TRBD1; j_call: TRBJ1-3; cdr3_aa: CASSPQTGSSGNTIYF; cdr3_nt: TGTGCCAGCTCACCGCAGACAGGGAGCTCTGGAAACACCATATATTTT
v_call: TRBV9; clone_size: NA; d_call: TRBD2; j_call: TRBJ2-7; cdr3_aa: CASSPWTSGGVTAYEQYF; cdr3_nt: TGTGCCAGCAGCCCTTGGACTAGCGGGGGGGTTACCGCCTACGAGCAGTACTTC
v_call: TRBV19; clone_size: NA; d_call: NA; j_call: TRBJ1-5; cdr3_aa: CASSIVGGNSNQPQHF; cdr3_nt: TGTGCCAGTAGTATAGTTGGAGGAAATAGCAATCAGCCCCAGCATTTT
v_call: TRBV30; clone_size: NA; d_call: NA; j_call: TRBJ1-4; cdr3_aa: CAWSTRLGGDEKLFF; cdr3_nt: TGTGCCTGGAGTACCCGTTTGGGGGGGGATGAAAAACTGTTTTTT
v_call: TRBV6-5; clone_size: NA; d_call: NA; j_call: TRBJ1-1; cdr3_aa: CASRQGGEAFF; cdr3_nt: TGTGCCAGCAGACAGGGCGGTGAAGCTTTCTTT
v_call: TRBV18; clone_size: NA; d_call: NA; j_call: TRBJ2-5; cdr3_aa: CASSPRVRAETQYF; cdr3_nt: TGTGCCAGCTCACCACGGGTACGGGCAGAGACCCAGTACTTC
v_call: TRBV18; clone_size: NA; d_call: NA; j_call: TRBJ1-6; cdr3_aa: CASSPGRSAYNSPLHF; cdr3_nt: TGTGCCAGCTCACCCGGCCGGAGCGCTTATAATTCACCCCTCCACTTT
v_call: TRBV19; clone_size: NA; d_call: NA; j_call: TRBJ1-1; cdr3_aa: CASSILGDTEAFF; cdr3_nt: TGTGCCAGTAGTATTTTGGGGGACACTGAAGCTTTCTTT
v_call: TRBV30; clone_size: NA; d_call: NA; j_call: TRBJ1-3; cdr3_aa: CAWSVGQSSGNTIYF; cdr3_nt: TGTGCCTGGAGTGTAGGTCAATCCTCTGGAAACACCATATATTTT
v_call: TRBV5-4; clone_size: NA; d_call: TRBD1; j_call: TRBJ2-1; cdr3_aa: CASSPGTRDRVLLEQFF; cdr3_nt: TGTGCCAGCAGCCCTGGTACCCGGGACAGGGTATTATTGGAGCAGTTCTTC
v_call: TRBV7-8; clone_size: NA; d_call: TRBD1; j_call: TRBJ1-6; cdr3_aa: CASSTGTAANSPLHF; cdr3_nt: TGTGCCAGCAGCACCGGGACAGCAGCAAATTCACCCCTCCACTTT
v_call: TRBV2; clone_size: NA; d_call: NA; j_call: TRBJ2-6; cdr3_aa: CASIPESGANVLTF; cdr3_nt: TGTGCCAGCATTCCAGAGTCTGGGGCCAACGTCCTGACTTTC
v_call: TRBV10-2; clone_size: NA; d_call: TRBD2; j_call: TRBJ2-1; cdr3_aa: CASSEYLAGGLYNEQFF; cdr3_nt: TGCGCCAGCAGTGAGTACCTAGCGGGGGGTTTGTACAATGAGCAGTTCTTC
v_call: TRBV5-1; clone_size: NA; d_call: TRBD1; j_call: TRBJ1-1; cdr3_aa: CASSWGTGGTEAFF; cdr3_nt: TGCGCCAGCAGCTGGGGGACAGGGGGCACTGAAGCTTTCTTT
v_call: TRBV6-1; clone_size: NA; d_call: NA; j_call: TRBJ1-3; cdr3_aa: CASSRGHYSGNTIYF; cdr3_nt: TGTGCCAGCAGCCGTGGACACTACTCTGGAAACACCATATATTTT
v_call: TRBV6-1; clone_size: once; d_call: NA; j_call: TRBJ2-1; cdr3_aa: CASSELFLAGADYNEQFF; cdr3_nt: TGTGCCAGCAGTGAATTGTTCCTGGCAGGGGCGGATTACAATGAGCAGTTCTTC
v_call: TRBV25-1; clone_size: NA; d_call: TRBD1; j_call: TRBJ2-2; cdr3_aa: CASRDRGAGELFF; cdr3_nt: TGTGCCAGCAGGGACAGGGGGGCCGGGGAGCTGTTTTTT
v_call: TRBV7-3; clone_size: NA; d_call: NA; j_call: TRBJ1-1; cdr3_aa: CASSPLRGANTEAFF; cdr3_nt: TGTGCCAGCAGCCCTCTAAGGGGGGCCAACACTGAAGCTTTCTTT
v_call: TRBV19; clone_size: NA; d_call: NA; j_call: TRBJ2-5; cdr3_aa: CASSIVEGETQYF; cdr3_nt: TGTGCCAGTAGTATTGTGGAGGGGGAGACCCAGTACTTC
v_call: TRBV2; clone_size: NA; d_call: TRBD1; j_call: TRBJ1-3; cdr3_aa: CASYGGTGGPGNTIYF; cdr3_nt: TGTGCCAGCTACGGTGGGACAGGGGGGCCTGGAAACACCATATATTTT
v_call: TRBV5-6; clone_size: NA; d_call: NA; j_call: TRBJ2-4; cdr3_aa: CASSLEGGYRVGKNIQYF; cdr3_nt: TGTGCCAGCAGCTTGGAGGGGGGCTACAGGGTAGGCAAAAACATTCAGTACTTC
v_call: TRBV7-9; clone_size: NA; d_call: NA; j_call: TRBJ1-1; cdr3_aa: CASSASLNTEAFF; cdr3_nt: TGTGCCAGTTCCGCCTCATTGAACACTGAAGCTTTCTTT
v_call: TRBV7-3; clone_size: NA; d_call: TRBD1; j_call: TRBJ1-1; cdr3_aa: CASSSLGQGATEAFF; cdr3_nt: TGTGCCAGCAGCTCCCTCGGACAGGGGGCCACTGAAGCTTTCTTT
v_call: TRBV7-9; clone_size: NA; d_call: TRBD1; j_call: TRBJ1-2; cdr3_aa: CASNMDRLDYGYTF; cdr3_nt: TGTGCCAGCAACATGGACAGGTTGGACTATGGCTACACCTTC
v_call: TRBV9; clone_size: NA; d_call: NA; j_call: TRBJ1-1; cdr3_aa: CASSVGGTTEAFF; cdr3_nt: TGTGCCAGCAGCGTAGGAGGGACAACTGAAGCTTTCTTT
v_call: TRBV18; clone_size: NA; d_call: NA; j_call: TRBJ2-5; cdr3_aa: CASSQVQETQYF; cdr3_nt: TGTGCCAGCTCACAGGTTCAAGAGACCCAGTACTTC
v_call: TRBV9; clone_size: NA; d_call: TRBD1; j_call: TRBJ2-7; cdr3_aa: CASGPGQAYEQYF; cdr3_nt: TGTGCCAGCGGGCCGGGACAGGCCTACGAGCAGTACTTC
v_call: TRBV7-2; clone_size: NA; d_call: NA; j_call: TRBJ2-1; cdr3_aa: CASSQTPGANEQFF; cdr3_nt: TGTGCCAGCTCCCAAACCCCCGGGGCCAATGAGCAGTTCTTC